A selection of T cell receptor beta chains follows, all from one sample in a study of early T cells in non-severe SARS-CoV-2 infection. Via MiXCR, TCRdb re-called the 5' RACE reads, giving one row per CDR3 protein. The sample consists of over 95,000 distinct CDR3 sequences, over 15% of them appearing once. The source material was whole blood. All receptors derive from an adult who was a healthcare worker with PCR-confirmed SARS-CoV-2 infection or an uninfected control (not recorded which). Both conserved end residues are part of each CDR3. D genes are given only for firm matches. Not all rows give a size; the values are once, few, many and, for expanded clones, a class.

TRBV7-9	TRBJ1-2	few	.	CASSSRTDSQSGYTF	TGTGCCAGCAGCTCACGGACAGATAGCCAGTCTGGCTACACCTTC
TRBV28	TRBJ1-2	few	.	CASSQQLIYGYTF	TGTGCCAGCAGCCAACAGCTGATCTATGGCTACACCTTC
TRBV29-1	TRBJ1-1	.	.	CSVDSENTEAFF	TGCAGCGTTGATTCTGAGAACACTGAAGCTTTCTTT
TRBV30	TRBJ2-3	few	TRBD1	CAWSGTGGYTDTQYF	TGTGCCTGGAGTGGGACAGGGGGCTACACAGATACGCAGTATTTT
TRBV13	TRBJ1-5	many	.	CASSLGGVNQPQHF	TGTGCCAGCAGCTTGGGGGGCGTCAATCAGCCCCAGCATTTT
TRBV30	TRBJ1-5	.	.	CAWRPLGSNQPQHF	TGTGCCTGGAGGCCCCTGGGGAGCAATCAGCCCCAGCATTTT
TRBV30	TRBJ1-1	.	.	CVGQGAFF	TGTGTCGGGCAGGGAGCTTTCTTT
TRBV12-3/TRBV12-4	TRBJ2-7	.	.	CASSLGDRTEQYF	TGTGCCAGCAGTTTAGGGGACCGCACCGAGCAGTACTTC
TRBV4-3	TRBJ2-7	.	.	CASSQARGPYEQYF	TGCGCCAGCAGCCAAGCTCGGGGGCCCTACGAGCAGTACTTC
TRBV10-1	TRBJ2-5	.	TRBD1	CASSESTGAAETQYF	TGCGCCAGCAGTGAATCGACAGGGGCCGCGGAGACCCAGTACTTC
TRBV19	TRBJ2-2	.	TRBD2	CASSSGGGRELFF	TGTGCCAGCTCTAGCGGGGGGGGCAGGGAGCTGTTTTTT
TRBV18	TRBJ1-2	few	TRBD1	CASSPSPPDRGHGYTF	TGTGCCAGCTCACCTTCTCCCCCGGACAGGGGCCATGGCTACACCTTC
TRBV27	TRBJ2-5	few	TRBD2	CASSSERGEETQYF	TGTGCCAGCAGTTCTGAGCGGGGGGAAGAGACCCAGTACTTC
TRBV4-3	TRBJ2-1	few	.	CASSRDSQGPVGNEQFF	TGCGCCAGCAGCCGAGATTCACAGGGCCCGGTCGGCAATGAGCAGTTCTTC
TRBV28	TRBJ1-6	.	.	CASSSMDGTDSPLHF	TGTGCCAGCAGTTCAATGGATGGTACAGATTCACCCCTCCACTTT
TRBV5-1	TRBJ1-5	few	.	CASSLEPDQPQHF	TGCGCCAGCAGCTTGGAACCTGATCAGCCCCAGCATTTT
TRBV6-2/TRBV6-3	TRBJ1-2	few	TRBD1	CASSPHRGREESYTF	TGTGCCAGCAGTCCTCACAGGGGGCGTGAGGAGAGCTACACCTTC
TRBV6-6	TRBJ2-7	medium-sized	.	CASSRGTESYEQYF	TGTGCCAGCAGTCGAGGGACCGAATCCTACGAGCAGTACTTC
TRBV7-6	TRBJ2-1	few	.	CASSLEWGNEQFF	TGTGCCAGCAGCTTAGAATGGGGAAATGAGCAGTTCTTC
TRBV7-9	TRBJ1-4	many	.	CASSLAMEKLFF	TGTGCCAGCAGCTTAGCGATGGAGAAACTGTTTTTT
TRBV6-1	TRBJ1-5	few	.	CASSEPGSGNQPQHF	TGTGCCAGCAGTGAACCGGGTAGCGGCAATCAGCCCCAGCATTTT
TRBV29-1	TRBJ2-5	many	TRBD2	CSVSSGEETQYF	TGCAGCGTTTCTAGCGGGGAAGAGACCCAGTACTTC
TRBV13	TRBJ1-6	many	TRBD1	CASSLLRQGNSPLHF	TGTGCCAGCAGCCTACTAAGACAGGGGAATTCACCCCTCCACTTT
TRBV30	TRBJ1-5	few	.	CAWSVGKGQHF	TGTGCCTGGAGTGTCGGAAAGGGACAGCATTTT
TRBV20-1	TRBJ1-1	few	.	CSASRGGAPTTEAFF	TGCAGTGCTTCCCGAGGGGGGGCCCCGACCACTGAAGCTTTCTTT
TRBV12-5	TRBJ2-1	many	TRBD2	CASGLVALAGGQFF	TGTGCTAGTGGTTTGGTAGCACTAGCGGGGGGGCAGTTCTTC
TRBV15	TRBJ2-6	many	.	CATSSQLGSGANVLTF	TGTGCCACCAGTTCACAACTAGGCTCTGGGGCCAACGTCCTGACTTTC
TRBV7-9	TRBJ1-3	many	.	CASSPALRLGAGGNTIYF	TGTGCCAGCAGCCCCGCATTAAGGCTGGGGGCGGGTGGAAACACCATATATTTT
TRBV27	TRBJ1-5	few	.	CASRTGYGNQPQHF	TGTGCCAGCAGGACAGGCTACGGCAATCAGCCCCAGCATTTT
TRBV19	TRBJ1-2	.	.	CASSDPRGRRYTF	TGTGCCAGTAGTGACCCCAGGGGAAGACGCTACACCTTC